A selection of T cell receptor beta chains follows, all from one sample in a study of CXCR3-negative and CXCR3-positive naive CD8 T cells. TCRdb processed the 5' RACE reads again and assigns one entry to each CDR3 protein, with no DNA. This sample's table has about 120,000 distinct CDR3 sequences. Sequenced: naive CXCR3- CD8+ T cells from blood. The receptors stem from a human donor in good health. Some clones in this sample may be carry-over from other donors' samples. Both conserved end residues are part of each CDR3.

TRBJ2-7 TRBV29-1 18 CSVEDPAYPVGSSYEQYF
TRBJ1-5 TRBV29-1 18 CSVEDLIGTSLPNQPQHF
TRBJ2-7 TRBV15 15 CATSRDRGRSYEQYF
TRBJ2-7 TRBV29-1 15 CSVEEAQGASYEQYF
TRBJ2-7 TRBV11-2 13 CASSLDSTWEQYF
TRBJ2-7 TRBV6-2/TRBV6-3 13 CASSYSPPSEQYF
TRBJ1-1 TRBV7-9 11 CASRTATEAFF
TRBJ2-7 TRBV27 15 CASSLQGARSYEQYF
TRBJ2-2 TRBV7-9 16 CASSTAEGALPGELFF
TRBJ2-5 TRBV25-1 13 CASSERVQETQYF
TRBJ2-7 TRBV9 16 CASSEYRDRVSYEQYF
TRBJ2-5 TRBV7-9 16 CASSLLGAGIGETQYF
TRBJ2-5 TRBV5-1 13 CASSPDNQETQYF
TRBJ1-4 TRBV28 15 CASSRTLTTNEKLFF
TRBJ2-2 TRBV4-2 18 CASSQNPRTGGYTGELFF
TRBJ2-1 TRBV7-8 15 CASSLAVTVYNEQFF
TRBJ2-7 TRBV7-6 15 CASSPRRGQDYEQYF
TRBJ2-7 TRBV6-5 15 CASSYYGGAAYEQYF
TRBJ2-7 TRBV5-1 13 CASSLGGDYEQYF
TRBJ1-4 TRBV29-1 14 CSARMEGWKEKLFF
TRBJ1-1 TRBV12-5 13 CASTSELYTEAFF
TRBJ1-1 TRBV7-9 12 CASSPIETEAFF
TRBJ2-2 TRBV29-1 15 CSVVGDGENTGELFF
TRBJ2-7 TRBV11-3 16 CASSPSRTGEEYEQYF
TRBJ2-1 TRBV11-3 15 CASSSVGTGYNEQFF
TRBJ2-7 TRBV5-1 14 CASSLVPGTYEQYF
TRBJ2-1 TRBV29-1 12 CSVGSGGNEQFF
TRBJ2-5 TRBV21-1 22 CASSKEQLKLAGGPSGEETQYF
TRBJ2-7 TRBV25-1 14 CASSGTGTVYEQYF
TRBJ2-1 TRBV28 14 CASSLLARVNEQFF
TRBJ2-1 TRBV5-1 15 CASTWGLQTYNEQFF
TRBJ2-1 TRBV2 11 CASKVVNEQFF
TRBJ2-7 TRBV6-2/TRBV6-3 15 CASSYGRAGGYEQYF
TRBJ2-1 TRBV9 12 CASSREANEQFF
TRBJ2-7 TRBV9 15 CASSVVAEGTGEQYF
TRBJ1-4 TRBV20-1 14 CSAKEARSMEKLFF
TRBJ2-7 TRBV29-1 13 CSGLGGSNYEQYF
TRBJ1-1 TRBV27 12 CASSAGTTEAFF
TRBJ2-1 TRBV29-1 13 CSVGGLAANEQFF
TRBJ2-1 TRBV20-1 15 CSAKEQLYSYNEQFF
TRBJ2-1 TRBV29-1 13 CSVETGSYNEQFF
TRBJ2-1 TRBV4-1 13 CASSQARRTEQFF
TRBJ1-2 TRBV7-9 16 CASSLGGIDLSYGYTF
TRBJ2-7 TRBV7-9 12 CASSWQELEQYF
TRBJ2-7 TRBV10-3 16 CAISELVAGGPYEQYF
TRBJ2-1 TRBV10-3 15 CAISESGRVSDEQFF
TRBJ2-5 TRBV19 15 CASSIAGGLQETQYF
TRBJ1-2 TRBV28 17 CASSLPPGRGQRYGYTF